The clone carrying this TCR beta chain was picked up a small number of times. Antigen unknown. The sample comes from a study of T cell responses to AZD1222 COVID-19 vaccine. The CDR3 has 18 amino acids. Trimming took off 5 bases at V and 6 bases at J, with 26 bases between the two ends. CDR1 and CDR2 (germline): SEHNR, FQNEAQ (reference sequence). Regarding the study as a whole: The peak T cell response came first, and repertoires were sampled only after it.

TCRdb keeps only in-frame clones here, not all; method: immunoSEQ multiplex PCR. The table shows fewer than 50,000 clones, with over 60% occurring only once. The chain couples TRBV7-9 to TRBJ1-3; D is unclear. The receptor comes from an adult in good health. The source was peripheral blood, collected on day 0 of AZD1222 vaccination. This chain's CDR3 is CASSPLPPGFLVENTIYF. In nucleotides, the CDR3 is TGTGCCAGCAGCCCTCTCCCCCCGGGTTTCCTGGTAGAAAACACCATATATTTT.